The subject of this entry is one T cell receptor beta chain. Its cognate antigen is unknown. Produced via immunoSEQ multiplex PCR; TCRdb's table is partial and in-frame only. The sample shows approximately 1,000,000 clones, 70% to 85% of them seen only once. CD4+ cell separation produced CD45RA+ naive and CD45RA-negative memory subsets. The germline V gene has CDR1 SGHVS and CDR2 FQNEAQ. Trimming left V 3 bases short and J 5 bases short, with 13 bases between. The CDR3 contains 15 residues. The data were obtained in a study of shared clonotypes between healthy human individuals. Whole-study results and caveats: Clonotypes shared by all four donors outscored non-shared clonotypes in generation probability.

Material for sequencing was memory CD4+ T cells from PBMCs. Subset indicated: CD45RA-negative fraction. The sequence came from a man aged 18-30 years in good health. Some clones in this sample may be carry-over from other donors' samples. The V call is TRBV7-8, the J call TRBJ2-2; the D is unclear. The CDR3: CASSLSSQRTGELFF. CDR3 DNA sequence: TGTGCCAGCAGCTTGAGTTCGCAGCGAACCGGGGAGCTGTTTTTT.